This entry lists 20 T cell receptor beta chains sequenced from one sample in a study of blood T cell repertoires in COVID-19. The repertoire was sequenced with immunoSEQ multiplex PCR; TCRdb's copy has only in-frame clones and lacks some. Counted here are roughly 150,000 clones, around 80% occurring once; the ten biggest clones make up under 0.75%. The sample taken for sequencing was peripheral blood. The source of these receptors is a man aged 60 to 75 with acute or convalescent COVID-19.

This clone was recorded only once. The chain recombines TRBV2 with TRBJ2-7; D perhaps matches TRBD1 (6 bases). The CDR3 runs to 14 residues. Germline V gene sequence: CDR1 SNHLY, CDR2 FYNNEI. Trimming pared 6 bases from V and 0 bases from J, leaving 12 bases between. CDR3 region: CASRGHSSSYEQYF. The CDR3 DNA reads TGTGCCAGCAGGGGACACTCGAGCTCCTACGAGCAGTACTTC.

V usage is TRBV3-1 (or the pseudogene TRBV3-2) and J usage is TRBJ2-4, with D maybe TRBD2 (7 bases). The CDR3 is made up of 17 amino acids. The V end lost 4 bases, the J end lost 4 bases, and 20 bases lay between the germline ends. Looked up from germline, CDR1 is LGHDT and CDR2 is YNNKEL (reference sequence). The CDR3 here is CASSPYWGGPSKNIQYF. Here the CDR3 DNA reads TGTGCCAGCAGCCCCTACTGGGGGGGGCCTTCTAAAAACATTCAGTACTTC.

This chain links TRBV11-3 with TRBJ2-1, with D possibly matching TRBD2 (6 bases). Trimming took 10 bases from V and 2 from J, leaving 12 bases between them. The germline CDR1 and CDR2 sequences are SGHNT and YENEEA. The CDR3 spans 13 residues. The CDR3 protein is CATSSGAYNEQFF. The DNA for the CDR3 is TGTGCCACCTCCTCGGGAGCCTACAATGAGCAGTTCTTC.

This chain's CDR3 is CASSTQGRRRNEQFF. In nucleotides, the CDR3 is TGTGCCAGCAGCACACAGGGGCGCAGGAGGAATGAGCAGTTCTTC. V usage is TRBV7-2 and J usage is TRBJ2-1; TRBD1 matches at 7 bases. This CDR3 contains 15 residues. From germline, CDR1 is SGHTA and CDR2 FQGNSA. J lost 7 bases, V lost 5 bases, and 11 bases had no gene match.

The V gene is TRBV12-5, the J gene TRBJ1-5; D remains ambiguous. CDR1 is LGHNT, CDR2 FRNRAP, per germline. The CDR3 is made up of 14 amino acids. V lost 5 bases and J 2 bases, leaving 10 bases between the germline ends. Here the CDR3 DNA reads TGTGCTAGTGGTCCCGGGAGGGGCAATCAGCCCCAGCATTTT. Its translation is CASGPGRGNQPQHF.

The chain carries TRBV4-3 and TRBJ1-5; D call uncertain. The germline V gene has CDR1 LGHNA and CDR2 YSLEER. The V and J ends lost 0 bases and 4 bases respectively, with 10 bases between them. CDR3 length: 15 amino acids. Here the CDR3 reads CASSQDGRGNQPQHF. The CDR3 bases are TGCGCCAGCAGCCAAGATGGCCGGGGAAATCAGCCCCAGCATTTT.

This chain links TRBV5-4 with TRBJ1-5, with 8 bases lining up with TRBD1. CDR3 length: 15 amino acids. Trimming took 3 bases from V and 4 from J; bases not matched to a gene: 6. The germline CDR1 and CDR2 sequences are SGHNT and YYREEE (reference sequence). The CDR3 coding sequence is TGTGCCAGCAGCTACGGGACAGGCCGAAATCAGCCCCAGCATTTT. It is translated as CASSYGTGRNQPQHF. Full variable domain (outside the CDR3, taken from reference TRBV5-4 and TRBJ1-5): ETGVTQSPTHLIKTRGQQVTLRCSSQSGHNTVSWYQQALGQGPQFIFQYYREEENGRGNFPPRFSGLQFPNYSSELNVNALELDDSALYLCASSYGTGRNQPQHFGDGTRLSIL.

Only one count was recorded for this clone. The CDR3 reads CASSRRTGDVGEAFF. CDR3 coding DNA: TGTGCCAGCAGCCGGAGGACAGGGGATGTGGGTGAAGCTTTCTTT. The V call is TRBV7-2, the J call TRBJ1-1; 9 nucleotides agree with TRBD1. The CDR3 runs to 15 residues. The ends lost 5 bases at V and 7 bases at J; junction bases unmatched: 11. Per germline, CDR1 SGHTA and CDR2 FQGNSA.

The chain carries TRBV24-1 and TRBJ1-5; D call uncertain. Germline lookup yields CDR1 KGHDR and CDR2 SFDVKD. Between the trimmed V and J ends, which lost 7 bases and 0 bases, there was a span of 6 bases. The CDR3 runs 13 residues. The CDR3 protein is CATRQNSNQPQHF. The CDR3 nucleotides are TGTGCCACCAGACAGAATAGCAATCAGCCCCAGCATTTT.

This clone was seen only a few times. The rearrangement links TRBV6-4 to TRBJ2-3; tentative D call: TRBD2 (6 bases). Deletions cut 6 bases from V and 5 bases from J, with 21 bases between. The CDR3 totals 16 residues. The germline V gene has CDR1 MRHNA and CDR2 SNTAGT. The CDR3 reads CASSARGGAGGDTQYF. The CDR3, as DNA: TGTGCCAGCAGCGCTAGAGGCGGGGCCGGGGGAGATACGCAGTATTTT.

The rearrangement joins TRBV3-1 (or the pseudogene TRBV3-2) to TRBJ2-2; D is possibly TRBD2 (6 bases). CDR1 is LGHDT, CDR2 YNNKEL, per germline (reference sequence). There are 17 residues in the CDR3. V lost 1 base and J lost 5, with 17 bases in between. This CDR3 reads CASSQGMGGARTGELFF. The DNA of the CDR3 is TGTGCCAGCAGCCAAGGAATGGGAGGAGCTCGAACCGGGGAGCTGTTTTTT.

V usage is TRBV6-5 and J usage is TRBJ2-1, with D possibly TRBD2 on 6 matching bases. The CDR3 is made up of 12 amino acids. Germline values: CDR1 MNHEY, CDR2 SVGAGI. V lost 6 bases and J lost 14, with 17 bases in between. CDR3 protein: CASSPNGGTEFF. CDR3 nucleotides: TGTGCCAGCAGCCCCAATGGGGGGACTGAGTTCTTC.

V gene TRBV10-3 combines with J gene TRBJ1-4; weak D call: TRBD1 (6 bases). The CDR3 is 13 amino acids. Germline assignment: CDR1 ENHRY and CDR2 SYGVKD. Trimming took off 8 bases at V and 8 bases at J, with 15 bases between the two ends. The CDR3: CAIGGGPGEKLFF. The CDR3 DNA follows: TGTGCCATCGGGGGGGGCCCCGGCGAAAAACTGTTTTTT.

A single count supports this clone. This chain joins TRBV6-1 and TRBJ2-7, with 7 bases fitting TRBD2. The CDR3 is made up of 17 amino acids. V dropped 6 bases and J dropped 7; count of bases not matched to a gene: 21. The germline V gene has CDR1 MNHNS and CDR2 SASEGT. The CDR3 region is CASRERTGTTSLGEQYF. CDR3 coding DNA: TGTGCCAGCAGGGAAAGAACCGGGACTACCTCGTTGGGGGAGCAGTACTTC.

This clone has a handful of counts. V and J are TRBV9 and TRBJ1-6; no reliable D call. This CDR3 is built from 14 residues. The V and J ends lost 0 bases and 10 bases respectively, with 11 bases between them. Per germline, CDR1 SGDLS and CDR2 YYNGEE. The CDR3 spells CASSVASGGSPLHF. In DNA form, the CDR3 reads TGTGCCAGCAGCGTAGCTTCGGGCGGGTCACCCCTCCACTTT.

V gene TRBV4-2 combines with J gene TRBJ1-5; the D gene is possibly TRBD1 (6 bases). This CDR3 spans 15 amino acids. The V end was cut by 0 bases, the J end by 5 bases, with 11 bases between. CDR1 is LGHNA, CDR2 YNFKEQ, per germline. The CDR3 loop reads CASSQDWTVHQPQHF. The CDR3 nucleotides are TGTGCCAGCAGCCAAGATTGGACAGTACATCAGCCCCAGCATTTT.

V is TRBV3-1 (or the pseudogene TRBV3-2) and J is TRBJ2-7, with unresolved D. Germline values: CDR1 LGHDT, CDR2 YNNKEL (reference sequence). CDR3 length: 14 amino acids. The V end lost 5 bases, the J end lost 3 bases, and 14 bases lay between the germline ends. The CDR3 sequence: CASSESLGVYEQYF. As DNA, the CDR3 is TGTGCCAGCAGCGAAAGCCTAGGCGTCTACGAGCAGTACTTC.

The rearrangement links TRBV7-2 to TRBJ2-1, with 10 positions matching TRBD2. The CDR3 has 17 amino acids. V shed 4 bases and J 9 bases; nucleotides not matched to a gene: 15. Germline V gives CDR1 SGHTA, CDR2 FQGNSA. CDR3 loop: CASSSRLAGPTSGEQFF. CDR3 in DNA: TGTGCCAGCAGCTCTAGACTAGCGGGCCCCACGTCGGGTGAGCAGTTCTTC. Together with reference TRBV7-2 and TRBJ2-1, the CDR3 gives the full variable domain: GAGVSQSPSNKVTEKGKDVELRCDPISGHTALYWYRQSLGQGLEFLIYFQGNSAPDKSGLPSDRFSAERTGGSVSTLTIQRTQQEDSAVYLCASSSRLAGPTSGEQFFGPGTRLTVL.

CDR3: CASSLGSSGSETQYF. In DNA, the CDR3 is TGCGCCAGCAGCTTGGGGTCTAGCGGGAGTGAGACCCAGTACTTC. The rearrangement uses TRBV5-1 and TRBJ2-5; 10 nucleotides match TRBD2. The CDR3 is made up of 15 amino acids. V shed 0 bases and J 5 bases; nucleotides not matched to a gene: 4. CDR1 is SGHRS and CDR2 is YFSETQ in the germline V gene.

The J gene is TRBJ2-3, the V gene TRBV19, with D possibly matching TRBD2 (6 bases). The CDR3 totals 13 residues. The germline V and J ends were trimmed by 7 bases and 3 bases, with 11 bases remaining between them. Germline V gene sequence: CDR1 LNHDA, CDR2 SQIVND (reference sequence). In nucleotides, the CDR3 is TGTGCCAGTACTACGGGGGAGACAGATACGCAGTATTTT. Translation gives CASTTGETDTQYF.